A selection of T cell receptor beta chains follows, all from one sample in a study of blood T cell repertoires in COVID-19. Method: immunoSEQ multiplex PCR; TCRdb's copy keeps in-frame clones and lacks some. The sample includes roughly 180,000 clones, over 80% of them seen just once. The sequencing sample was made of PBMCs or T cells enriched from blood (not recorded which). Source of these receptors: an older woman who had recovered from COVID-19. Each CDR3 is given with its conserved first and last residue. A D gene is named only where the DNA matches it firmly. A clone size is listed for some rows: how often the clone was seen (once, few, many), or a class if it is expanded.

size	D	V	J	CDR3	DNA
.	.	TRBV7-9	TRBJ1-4	CASSATPPGMRNEKLFF	TGTGCCAGCAGCGCTACCCCCCCAGGGATGAGAAATGAAAAACTGTTTTTT
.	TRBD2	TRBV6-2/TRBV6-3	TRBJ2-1	CASSPRGDGGNEQFF	TGTGCCAGCAGTCCCAGAGGGGACGGGGGGAATGAGCAGTTCTTC
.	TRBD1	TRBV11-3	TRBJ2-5	CASSLGQGPLQETQYF	TGTGCCAGCAGCTTGGGACAGGGGCCGCTTCAAGAGACCCAGTACTTC
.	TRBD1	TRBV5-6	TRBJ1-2	CASSVIGGDNGYTF	TGTGCCAGCAGCGTCATAGGGGGCGACAATGGCTACACCTTC
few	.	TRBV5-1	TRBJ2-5	CASSLGREKETQYF	TGCGCCAGCAGCTTGGGTCGGGAGAAAGAGACCCAGTACTTC
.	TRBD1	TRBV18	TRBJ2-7	CASSLDRGRYEQYF	TGTGCCAGCTCACTCGACAGGGGGAGGTACGAGCAGTACTTC
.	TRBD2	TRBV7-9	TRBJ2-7	CASSSTSAYSYEQYF	TGTGCCAGCAGCTCAACTAGCGCTTATTCCTACGAGCAGTACTTC
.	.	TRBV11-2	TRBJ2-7	CASSIGQIYEQYF	TGTGCCAGCAGCATTGGACAGATCTACGAGCAGTACTTC
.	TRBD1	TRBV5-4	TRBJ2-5	CASSPRQGRTQETQYF	TGTGCCAGCAGCCCCCGACAGGGGAGAACCCAAGAGACCCAGTACTTC
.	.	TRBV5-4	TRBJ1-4	CASSPVGGGKLFF	TGTGCCAGCAGCCCCGTGGGGGGTGGAAAACTGTTTTTT
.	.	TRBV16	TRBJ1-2	CASSRSGGGAVYGYTF	TGTGCCAGCAGCCGCTCGGGGGGCGGCGCAGTTTATGGCTACACCTTC
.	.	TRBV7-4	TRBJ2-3	CASSFLPDYLRDTQYF	TGTGCCAGCAGCTTTCTCCCCGACTATTTAAGAGATACGCAGTATTTT
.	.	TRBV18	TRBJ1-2	CASSPSRDYGYTF	TGTGCCAGCTCACCATCCAGGGACTATGGCTACACCTTC
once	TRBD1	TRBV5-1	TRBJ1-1	CASSSVDRAEAFF	TGCGCCAGCAGCTCTGTTGACAGGGCTGAAGCTTTCTTT
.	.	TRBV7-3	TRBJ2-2	CASSFANTGELFF	TGTGCCAGCAGCTTCGCGAACACCGGGGAGCTGTTTTTT
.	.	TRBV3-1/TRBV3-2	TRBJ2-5	CASSPPGPGTPVEGQYF	TGTGCCAGCAGCCCCCCCGGTCCAGGGACCCCCGTGGAGGGCCAGTACTTC
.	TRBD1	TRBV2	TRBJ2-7	CASRTQGATYEQYF	TGTGCCAGCAGGACTCAGGGGGCAACCTACGAGCAGTACTTC
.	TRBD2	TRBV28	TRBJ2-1	CASLAGVYNEQFF	TGTGCCAGCCTAGCGGGGGTGTACAATGAGCAGTTCTTC
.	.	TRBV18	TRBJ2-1	CASSDRRDEQFF	TGTGCCTCCTCCGACAGGCGCGATGAGCAGTTCTTC
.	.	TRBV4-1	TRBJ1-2	CASSQDPGGYYGYTF	TGCGCCAGCAGCCAAGATCCGGGGGGCTACTATGGCTACACCTTC
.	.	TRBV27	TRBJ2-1	CASGGATFYNEQFF	TGTGCCAGCGGGGGGGCAACGTTTTACAATGAGCAGTTCTTC